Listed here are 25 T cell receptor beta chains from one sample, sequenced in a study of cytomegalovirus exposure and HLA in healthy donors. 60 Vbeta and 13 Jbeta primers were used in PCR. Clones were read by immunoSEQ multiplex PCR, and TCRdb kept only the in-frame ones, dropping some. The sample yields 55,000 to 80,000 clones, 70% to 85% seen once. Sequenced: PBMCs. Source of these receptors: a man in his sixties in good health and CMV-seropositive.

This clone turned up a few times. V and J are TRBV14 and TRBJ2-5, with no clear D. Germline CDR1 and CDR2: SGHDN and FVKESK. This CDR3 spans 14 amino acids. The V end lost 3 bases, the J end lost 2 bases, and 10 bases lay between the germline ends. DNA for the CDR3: TGTGCCAGCAGCCATGGCAGACATCAAGAGACCCAGTACTTC. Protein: CASSHGRHQETQYF.

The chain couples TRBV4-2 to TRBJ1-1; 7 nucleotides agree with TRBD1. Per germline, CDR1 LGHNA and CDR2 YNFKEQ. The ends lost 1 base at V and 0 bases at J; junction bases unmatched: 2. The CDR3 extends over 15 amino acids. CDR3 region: CASSQGDSMNTEAFF. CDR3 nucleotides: TGTGCCAGCAGCCAAGGGGACAGCATGAACACTGAAGCTTTCTTT.

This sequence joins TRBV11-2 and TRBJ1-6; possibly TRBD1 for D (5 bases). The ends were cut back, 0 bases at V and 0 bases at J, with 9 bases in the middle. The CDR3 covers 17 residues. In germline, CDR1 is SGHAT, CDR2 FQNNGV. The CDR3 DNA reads TGTGCCAGCAGCTTAGATCGCGGGGGCTCCTATAATTCACCCCTCCACTTT. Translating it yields CASSLDRGGSYNSPLHF.

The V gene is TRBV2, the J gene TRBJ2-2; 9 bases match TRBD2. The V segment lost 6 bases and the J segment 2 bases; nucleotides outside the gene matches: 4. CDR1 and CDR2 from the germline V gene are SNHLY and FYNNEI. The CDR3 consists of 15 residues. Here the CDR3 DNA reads TGTGCCAGCAGCCCGACTAGCGGCAACACCGGGGAGCTGTTTTTT. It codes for CASSPTSGNTGELFF.

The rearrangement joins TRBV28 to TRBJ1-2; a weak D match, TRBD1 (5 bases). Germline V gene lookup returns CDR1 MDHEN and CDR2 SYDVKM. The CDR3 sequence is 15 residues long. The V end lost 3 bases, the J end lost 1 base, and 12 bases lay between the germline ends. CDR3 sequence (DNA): TGTGCCAGCAGTTTTGGGGGGGTCAATAACTATGGCTACACCTTC. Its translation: CASSFGGVNNYGYTF.

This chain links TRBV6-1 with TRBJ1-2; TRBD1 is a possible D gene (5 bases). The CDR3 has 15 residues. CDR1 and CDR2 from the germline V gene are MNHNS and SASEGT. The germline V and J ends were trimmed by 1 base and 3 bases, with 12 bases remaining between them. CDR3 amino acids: CASSEVREGYYGYTF. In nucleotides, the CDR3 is TGTGCCAGCAGTGAAGTCAGGGAGGGCTACTATGGCTACACCTTC.

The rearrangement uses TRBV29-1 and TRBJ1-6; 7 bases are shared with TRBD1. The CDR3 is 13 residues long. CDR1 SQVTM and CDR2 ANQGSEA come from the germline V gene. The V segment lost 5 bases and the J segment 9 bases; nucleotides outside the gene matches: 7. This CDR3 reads CSVRDSTSSPLHF. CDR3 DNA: TGCAGCGTTAGGGACAGCACAAGTTCACCCCTCCACTTT. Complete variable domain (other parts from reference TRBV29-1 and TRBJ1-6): SAVISQKPSRDICQRGTSLTIQCQVDSQVTMMFWYRQQPGQSLTLIATANQGSEATYESGFVIDKFPISRPNLTFSTLTVSNMSPEDSSIYLCSVRDSTSSPLHFGNGTRLTVT.

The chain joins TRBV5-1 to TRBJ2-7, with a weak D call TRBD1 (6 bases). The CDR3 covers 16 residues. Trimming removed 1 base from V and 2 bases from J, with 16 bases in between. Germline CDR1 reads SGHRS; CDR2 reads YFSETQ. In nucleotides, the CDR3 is TGCGCCAGCAGCTTGTCAATGGGGGCGAGGCCCTACGAGCAGTACTTC. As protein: CASSLSMGARPYEQYF.

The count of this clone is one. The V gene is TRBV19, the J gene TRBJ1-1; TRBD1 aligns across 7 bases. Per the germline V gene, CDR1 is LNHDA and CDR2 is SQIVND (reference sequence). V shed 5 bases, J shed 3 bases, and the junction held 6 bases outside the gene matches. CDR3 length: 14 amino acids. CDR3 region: CASSSGTVHTEAFF. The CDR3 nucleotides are TGTGCCAGTAGTTCCGGGACAGTCCACACTGAAGCTTTCTTT. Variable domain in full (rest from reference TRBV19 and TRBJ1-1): DGGITQSPKYLFRKEGQNVTLSCEQNLNHDAMYWYRQDPGQGLRLIYYSQIVNDFQKGDIAEGYSVSREKKESFPLTVTSAQKNPTAFYLCASSSGTVHTEAFFGQGTRLTVV.

The CDR3 bases are TGTGCCAGCCAGGAACAGGGGCCTAACTATGGCTACACCTTC. Encoded protein: CASQEQGPNYGYTF. The chain combines TRBV6-5 with TRBJ1-2, with TRBD1 identical over 7 bases. Germline CDR1 MNHEY, CDR2 SVGAGI. The CDR3 consists of 14 residues. J lost 0 bases, V lost 8 bases, and 6 bases had no gene match.

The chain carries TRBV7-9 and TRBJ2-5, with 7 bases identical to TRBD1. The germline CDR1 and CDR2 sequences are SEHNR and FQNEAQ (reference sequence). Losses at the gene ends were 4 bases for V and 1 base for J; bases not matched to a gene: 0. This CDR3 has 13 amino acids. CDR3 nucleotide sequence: TGTGCCAGCAGCTGGGACAGCCAAGAGACCCAGTACTTC. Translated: CASSWDSQETQYF.

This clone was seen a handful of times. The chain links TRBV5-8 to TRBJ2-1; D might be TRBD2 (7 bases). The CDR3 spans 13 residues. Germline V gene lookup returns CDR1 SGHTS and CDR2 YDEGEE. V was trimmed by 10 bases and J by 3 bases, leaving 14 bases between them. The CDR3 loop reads CAGGGGGYNEQFF. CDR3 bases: TGTGCCGGCGGGGGAGGGGGCTACAATGAGCAGTTCTTC.

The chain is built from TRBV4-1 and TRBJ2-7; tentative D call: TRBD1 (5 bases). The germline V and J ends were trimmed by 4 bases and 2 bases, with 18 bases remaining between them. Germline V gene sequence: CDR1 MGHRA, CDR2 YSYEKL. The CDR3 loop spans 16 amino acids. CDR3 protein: CASSPNSQSRAYEQYF. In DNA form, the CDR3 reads TGCGCCAGCAGCCCCAATTCCCAGTCCAGGGCCTACGAGCAGTACTTC.

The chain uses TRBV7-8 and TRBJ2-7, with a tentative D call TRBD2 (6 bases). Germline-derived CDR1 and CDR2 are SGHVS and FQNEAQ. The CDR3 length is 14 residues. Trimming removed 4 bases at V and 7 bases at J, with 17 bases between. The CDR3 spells CASSSMRGRGEQYF. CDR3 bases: TGTGCCAGCAGCTCAATGAGGGGTCGGGGGGAGCAGTACTTC.

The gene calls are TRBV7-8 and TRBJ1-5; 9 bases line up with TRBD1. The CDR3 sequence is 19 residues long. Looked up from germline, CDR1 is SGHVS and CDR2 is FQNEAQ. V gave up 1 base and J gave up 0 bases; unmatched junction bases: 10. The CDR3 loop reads CASSLDGTGRRYSNQPQHF. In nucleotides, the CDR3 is TGTGCCAGCAGCTTAGATGGGACAGGGCGCCGTTATAGCAATCAGCCCCAGCATTTT.

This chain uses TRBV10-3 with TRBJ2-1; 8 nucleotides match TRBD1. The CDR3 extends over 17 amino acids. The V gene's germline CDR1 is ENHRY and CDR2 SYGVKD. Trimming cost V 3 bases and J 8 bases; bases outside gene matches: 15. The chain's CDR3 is CAISDLLRTGSFDEQFF. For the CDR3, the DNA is TGTGCCATCAGTGACCTTCTCCGGACAGGGAGTTTCGATGAGCAGTTCTTC.

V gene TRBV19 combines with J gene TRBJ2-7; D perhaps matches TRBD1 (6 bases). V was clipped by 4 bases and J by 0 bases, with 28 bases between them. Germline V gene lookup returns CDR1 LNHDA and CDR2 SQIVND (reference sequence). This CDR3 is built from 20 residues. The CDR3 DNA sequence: TGTGCCAGTAGTACCGGCGCCCACAGGGATATCAAACCACGCTCCTACGAGCAGTACTTC. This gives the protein CASSTGAHRDIKPRSYEQYF.

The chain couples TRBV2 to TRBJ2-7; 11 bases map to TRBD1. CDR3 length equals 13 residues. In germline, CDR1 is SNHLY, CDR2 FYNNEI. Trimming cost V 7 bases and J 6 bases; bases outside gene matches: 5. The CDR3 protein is CASTGTGGGEQYF. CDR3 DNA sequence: TGTGCCAGCACGGGGACAGGGGGAGGCGAGCAGTACTTC.

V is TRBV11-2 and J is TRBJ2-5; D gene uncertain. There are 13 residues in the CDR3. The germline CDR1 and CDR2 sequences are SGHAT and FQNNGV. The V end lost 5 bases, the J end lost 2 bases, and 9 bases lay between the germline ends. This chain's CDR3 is CASSVSRQETQYF. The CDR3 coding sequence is TGTGCCAGCAGCGTATCGAGGCAAGAGACCCAGTACTTC.

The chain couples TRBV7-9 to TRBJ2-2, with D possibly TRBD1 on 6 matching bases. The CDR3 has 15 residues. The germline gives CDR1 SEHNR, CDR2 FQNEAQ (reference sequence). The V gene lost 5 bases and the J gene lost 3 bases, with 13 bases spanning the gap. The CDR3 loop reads CASSPARGYTGELFF. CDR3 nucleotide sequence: TGTGCCAGCAGCCCGGCAAGGGGGTACACCGGGGAGCTGTTTTTT.

The CDR3, as DNA: TGTGCCAGCAGTGGCTCTGGACTAGCGGGGGGTTTTTATGAGCAGTTCTTC. This sequence encodes CASSGSGLAGGFYEQFF. The chain is built from TRBV6-1 and TRBJ2-1, with 14 bases lining up with TRBD2. The CDR3 is 17 residues long. V was clipped by 4 bases and J by 8 bases; unmatched bases: 10. Germline V CDR1 and CDR2: MNHNS, SASEGT.

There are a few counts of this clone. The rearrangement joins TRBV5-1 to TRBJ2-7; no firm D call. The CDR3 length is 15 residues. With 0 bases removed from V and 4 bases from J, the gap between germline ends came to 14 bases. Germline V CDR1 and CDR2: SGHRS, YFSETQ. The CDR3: CASSLGGAVEYEQYF. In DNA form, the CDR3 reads TGCGCCAGCAGCTTGGGAGGAGCCGTGGAATACGAGCAGTACTTC.

The CDR3 sequence: CASSGPGGETQYF. For the CDR3, the DNA is TGTGCCAGCAGCGGTCCGGGGGGGGAGACCCAGTACTTC. The J gene is TRBJ2-5, the V gene TRBV5-4, with 8 bases fitting TRBD2. The V segment lost 4 bases and the J segment 5 bases; nucleotides outside the gene matches: 4. CDR1 and CDR2 from the germline V gene are SGHNT and YYREEE (reference sequence). CDR3 length: 13 amino acids. The full variable domain, completed using reference TRBV5-4 and TRBJ2-5, is ETGVTQSPTHLIKTRGQQVTLRCSSQSGHNTVSWYQQALGQGPQFIFQYYREEENGRGNFPPRFSGLQFPNYSSELNVNALELDDSALYLCASSGPGGETQYFGPGTRLLVL.

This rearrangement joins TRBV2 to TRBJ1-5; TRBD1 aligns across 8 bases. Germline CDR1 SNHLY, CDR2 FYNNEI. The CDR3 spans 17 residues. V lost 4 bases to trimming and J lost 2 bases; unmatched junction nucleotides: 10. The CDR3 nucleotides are TGTGCCAGCAGTGGGAGACAGGGGCCGCAGGGCAATCAGCCCCAGCATTTT. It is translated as CASSGRQGPQGNQPQHF.

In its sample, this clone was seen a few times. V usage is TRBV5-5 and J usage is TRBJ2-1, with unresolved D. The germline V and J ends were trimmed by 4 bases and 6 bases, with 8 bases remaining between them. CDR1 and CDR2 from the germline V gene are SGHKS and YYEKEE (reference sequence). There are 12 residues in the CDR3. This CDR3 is CASSVESNEQFF. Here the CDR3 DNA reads TGTGCCAGCAGCGTAGAGAGCAATGAGCAGTTCTTC. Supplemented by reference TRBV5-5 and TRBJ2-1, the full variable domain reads DAGVTQSPTHLIKTRGQQVTLRCSPISGHKSVSWYQQVLGQGPQFIFQYYEKEERGRGNFPDRFSARQFPNYSSELNVNALLLGDSALYLCASSVESNEQFFGPGTRLTVL.